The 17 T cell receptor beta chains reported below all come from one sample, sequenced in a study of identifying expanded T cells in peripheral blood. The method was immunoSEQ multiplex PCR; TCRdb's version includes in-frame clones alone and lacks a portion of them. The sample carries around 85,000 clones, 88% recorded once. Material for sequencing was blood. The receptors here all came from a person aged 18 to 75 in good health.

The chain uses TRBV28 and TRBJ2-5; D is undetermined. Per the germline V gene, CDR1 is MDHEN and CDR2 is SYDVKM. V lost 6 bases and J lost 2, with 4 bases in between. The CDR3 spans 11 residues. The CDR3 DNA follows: TGTGCCAGCAGCCTTCAAGAGACCCAGTACTTC. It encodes CASSLQETQYF.

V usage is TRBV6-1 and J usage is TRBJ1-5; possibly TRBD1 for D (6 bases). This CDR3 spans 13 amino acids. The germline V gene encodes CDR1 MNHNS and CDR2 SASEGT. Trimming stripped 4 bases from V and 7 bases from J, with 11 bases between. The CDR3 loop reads CASSVQGDQPQHF. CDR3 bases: TGTGCCAGCAGTGTACAGGGAGACCAGCCCCAGCATTTT.

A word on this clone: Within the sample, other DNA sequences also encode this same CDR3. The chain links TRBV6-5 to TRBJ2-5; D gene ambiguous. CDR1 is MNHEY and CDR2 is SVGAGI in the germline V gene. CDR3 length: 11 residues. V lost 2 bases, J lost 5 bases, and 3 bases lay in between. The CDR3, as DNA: TGTGCCAGCAGTTACCGGGAGACCCAGTACTTC. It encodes CASSYRETQYF.

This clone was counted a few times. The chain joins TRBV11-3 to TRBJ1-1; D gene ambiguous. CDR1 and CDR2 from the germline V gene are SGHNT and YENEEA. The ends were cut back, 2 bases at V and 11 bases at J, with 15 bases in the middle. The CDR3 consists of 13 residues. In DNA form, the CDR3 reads TGTGCCAGCAGCTTATCTCCGGGCAGTAGGGCTTTCTTT. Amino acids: CASSLSPGSRAFF.

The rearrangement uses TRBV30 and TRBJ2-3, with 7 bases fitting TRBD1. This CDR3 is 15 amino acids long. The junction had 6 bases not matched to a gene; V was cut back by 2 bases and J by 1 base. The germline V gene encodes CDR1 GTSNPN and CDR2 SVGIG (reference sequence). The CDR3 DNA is TGTGCCTGGAGTCTACAGGGGTACGGCACAGATACGCAGTATTTT. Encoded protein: CAWSLQGYGTDTQYF.

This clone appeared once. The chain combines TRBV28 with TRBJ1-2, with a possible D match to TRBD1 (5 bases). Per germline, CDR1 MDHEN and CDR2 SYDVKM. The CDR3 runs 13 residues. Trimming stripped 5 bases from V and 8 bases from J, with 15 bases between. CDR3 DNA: TGTGCCAGCAGTACCACAATGTGGGGCGGCTACACCTTC. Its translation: CASSTTMWGGYTF.

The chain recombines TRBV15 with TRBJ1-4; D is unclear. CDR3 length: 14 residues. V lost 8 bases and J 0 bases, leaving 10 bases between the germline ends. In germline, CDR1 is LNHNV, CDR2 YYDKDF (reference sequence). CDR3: CATALAATNEKLFF. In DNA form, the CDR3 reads TGTGCCACCGCTTTGGCGGCAACTAATGAAAAACTGTTTTTT.

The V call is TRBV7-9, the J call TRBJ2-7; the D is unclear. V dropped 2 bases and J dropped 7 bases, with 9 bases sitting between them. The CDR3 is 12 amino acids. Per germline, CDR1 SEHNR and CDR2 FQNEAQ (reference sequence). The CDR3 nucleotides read TGTGCCAGCAGCTTAATAATGCCGGAGCAGTACTTC. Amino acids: CASSLIMPEQYF.

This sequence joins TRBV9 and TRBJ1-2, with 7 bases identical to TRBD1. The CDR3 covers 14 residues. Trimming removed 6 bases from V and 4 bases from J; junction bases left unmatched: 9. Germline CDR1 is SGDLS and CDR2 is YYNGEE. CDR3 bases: TGTGCCAGCACCCGAGAACCAGGGGGCTATGGCTACACCTTC. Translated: CASTREPGGYGYTF. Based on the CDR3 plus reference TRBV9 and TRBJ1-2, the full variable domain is DSGVTQTPKHLITATGQRVTLRCSPRSGDLSVYWYQQSLDQGLQFLIQYYNGEERAKGNILERFSAQQFPDLHSELNLSSLELGDSALYFCASTREPGGYGYTFGSGTRLTVV.

The CDR3 DNA follows: TGTGCCAGCAGCTTGGAAACAGGTCTAGTATCACCCCTCCACTTT. Protein product: CASSLETGLVSPLHF. The rearrangement links TRBV7-9 to TRBJ1-6; maybe TRBD1 (5 bases). The CDR3 extends over 15 amino acids. The germline V gene encodes CDR1 SEHNR and CDR2 FQNEAQ (reference sequence). V was shortened by 3 bases and J by 10 bases, with 16 bases between the two germline ends. The full variable domain, in which reference TRBV7-9 and TRBJ1-6 provide the parts outside the CDR3, is DTGVSQNPRHKITKRGQNVTFRCDPISEHNRLYWYRQTLGQGPEFLTYFQNEAQLEKSRLLSDRFSAERPKGSFSTLEIQRTEQGDSAMYLCASSLETGLVSPLHFGNGTRLTVT.

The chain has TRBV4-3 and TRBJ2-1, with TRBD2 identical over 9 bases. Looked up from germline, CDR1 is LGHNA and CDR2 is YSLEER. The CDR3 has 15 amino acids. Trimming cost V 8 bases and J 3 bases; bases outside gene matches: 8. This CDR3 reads CASSVAGVGYNEQFF. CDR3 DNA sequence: TGCGCCAGCTCCGTAGCGGGGGTGGGCTACAATGAGCAGTTCTTC.

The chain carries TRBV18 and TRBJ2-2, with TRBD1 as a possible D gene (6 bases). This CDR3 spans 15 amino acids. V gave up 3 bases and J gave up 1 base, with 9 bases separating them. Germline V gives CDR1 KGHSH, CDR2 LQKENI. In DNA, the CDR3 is TGTGCCAGCTCACCCACGGGACAGAACACCGGGGAGCTGTTTTTT. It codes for CASSPTGQNTGELFF.

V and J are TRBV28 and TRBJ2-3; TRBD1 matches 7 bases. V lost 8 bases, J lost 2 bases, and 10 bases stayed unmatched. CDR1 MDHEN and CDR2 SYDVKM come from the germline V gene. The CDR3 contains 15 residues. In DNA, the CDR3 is TGTGCCAGCGCCACCGGGACAGATTTCACAGATACGCAGTATTTT. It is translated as CASATGTDFTDTQYF. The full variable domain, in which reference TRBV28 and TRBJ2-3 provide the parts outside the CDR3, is DVKVTQSSRYLVKRTGEKVFLECVQDMDHENMFWYRQDPGLGLRLIYFSYDVKMKEKGDIPEGYSVSREKKERFSLILESASTNQTSMYLCASATGTDFTDTQYFGPGTRLTVL.

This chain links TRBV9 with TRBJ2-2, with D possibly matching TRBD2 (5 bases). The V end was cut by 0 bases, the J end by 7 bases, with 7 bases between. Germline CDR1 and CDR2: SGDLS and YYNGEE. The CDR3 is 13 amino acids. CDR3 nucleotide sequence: TGTGCCAGCAGCGTAGCTGGGAGCGGGGAGCTGTTTTTT. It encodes CASSVAGSGELFF.

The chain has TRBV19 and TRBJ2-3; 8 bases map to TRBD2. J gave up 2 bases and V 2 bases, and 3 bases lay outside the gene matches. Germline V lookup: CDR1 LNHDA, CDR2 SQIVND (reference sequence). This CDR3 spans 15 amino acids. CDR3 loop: CASSIIAGLTDTQYF. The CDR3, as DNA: TGTGCCAGTAGTATAATAGCGGGGCTCACAGATACGCAGTATTTT.

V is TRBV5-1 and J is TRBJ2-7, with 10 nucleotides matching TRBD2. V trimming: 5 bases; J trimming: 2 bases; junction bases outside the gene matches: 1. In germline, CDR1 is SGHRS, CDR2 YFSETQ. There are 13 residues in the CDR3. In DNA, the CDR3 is TGCGCCAGCAGAACTAGCGGGACCTACGAGCAGTACTTC. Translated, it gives CASRTSGTYEQYF.

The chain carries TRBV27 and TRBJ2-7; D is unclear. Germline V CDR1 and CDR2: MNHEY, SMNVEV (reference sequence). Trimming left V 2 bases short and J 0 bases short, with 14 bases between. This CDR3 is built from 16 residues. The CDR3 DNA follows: TGTGCCAGCAGTTTAGGGGTGGGCAGCAGCTCCTACGAGCAGTACTTC. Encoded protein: CASSLGVGSSSYEQYF.